The rows below give T cell receptor beta chains drawn from one sample of a study of T-cell reconstitution after alpha-beta-depleted transplantation in children. TCRdb passed the PCR reads through MiXCR, listing each CDR3 protein once. The sample has approximately 300,000 distinct CDR3 sequences, over 7% seen once; the top ten hold approximately 8.2%. Sequencing used peripheral blood, obtained 360 days after TCRalphabeta/CD19-depleted stem cell transplant. The receptors here all came from a female patient between 2 and 15 years old who had a stem cell transplant for Fanconi anemia, so the T cells may come from the graft donor. The CDR3 runs from the conserved cysteine through the conserved F or W. A D gene is named only where the DNA matches it firmly. Rows give clone size only sometimes, using once, few, many, or a class for an expanded clone.

>few|-|TRBV19|TRBJ2-7
TGTGCCAGTAGTGCCTTTCGAAGCTCCTACGAGCAGTACTTC
CASSAFRSSYEQYF
>few|-|TRBV10-3|TRBJ1-1
TGTGCCATCGATGAGGCCGGGGCGCCCAACACTGAAGCTTTCTTT
CAIDEAGAPNTEAFF
>few|TRBD1|TRBV6-4|TRBJ2-7
TGTGCCAGCAGTGTCTCTATCCCCGGGACAGTTTCCTACGAGCAGTACTTC
CASSVSIPGTVSYEQYF
>-|TRBD2|TRBV5-1|TRBJ2-3
TGCGCCAGCAGCTTGGTAGGTAGCGGGACTTTGGATACGCAGTATTTT
CASSLVGSGTLDTQYF
>-|-|TRBV20-1|TRBJ2-5
TGCAGTGCTAGAGGTTGGGCTGGGGAGACCCAGTACTTC
CSARGWAGETQYF
>few|TRBD2|TRBV6-2/TRBV6-3|TRBJ2-2
TGTGCCACCGGGAGACTAGCGGGGAACACCGGGGAGCTGTTTTTT
CATGRLAGNTGELFF
>many|-|TRBV24-1|TRBJ1-2
TGTGCCACCAGTGACACCTCCTCAGACAGGTTGAACTATGGCTACACCTTC
CATSDTSSDRLNYGYTF
>few|-|TRBV6-5|TRBJ2-7
TGTGCCAGCAGTACTCCAGGGGAAGGGACCTACGAGCAGTACTTC
CASSTPGEGTYEQYF
>many|-|TRBV3-1|TRBJ2-7
TGTGCCAGCAGCCAAGGACTTAGCATACCAAACTACGAGCAGTACTTC
CASSQGLSIPNYEQYF
>few|TRBD1|TRBV20-1|TRBJ1-5
TGCAGTGCCTGGACAGGTTTCGGCAATCAGCCCCAGCATTTT
CSAWTGFGNQPQHF
>-|-|TRBV3-1|TRBJ2-5
TGTGCCAGCAGCCAGACAAGAGATGGAGAGACCCAGTACTTC
CASSQTRDGETQYF
>few|-|TRBV10-1|TRBJ2-3
TGCGCCAGCAGTGTATCGGGCACAGATACGCAGTATTTT
CASSVSGTDTQYF
>few|-|TRBV6-6|TRBJ1-1
TGTGCCAGCAGCCCCACGTTACACACTGAAGCTTTCTTT
CASSPTLHTEAFF
>once|TRBD2|TRBV18|TRBJ2-3
TGTGCCAGCTCACCGCAACTAGCGGGAGATCGAGATACGCAGTATTTT
CASSPQLAGDRDTQYF
>many|-|TRBV7-9|TRBJ2-1
TGTGCCAGCAGTTTACGGGGGCCCGGCCGCATCAATGAGCAGTTCTTC
CASSLRGPGRINEQFF
>many|-|TRBV20-1|TRBJ1-1
TGCAGTGCCACTAGTCGGGGTTGGGGGAACACTGAAGCTTTCTTT
CSATSRGWGNTEAFF
>-|-|TRBV2|TRBJ2-5
TGTGCCAGCAAACAGTCCCAAGAGACCCAGTACTTC
CASKQSQETQYF